This entry lists 11 T cell receptor beta chains sequenced from one sample in a study of T cell clonality in common variable immunodeficiency. TCRdb's copy holds only in-frame clones and misses some; the assay was immunoSEQ multiplex PCR. This sample has approximately 15,000 clones, each found more than once. General study points: In common variable immunodeficiency, TCR beta chains reportedly carried fewer deletions and N-nucleotide insertions.

Antigens of these TCRs are unknown. What was sequenced was peripheral blood mononuclear cells. These receptors were obtained from a human donor with common variable immunodeficiency.

This clone was counted only a few times. The read ends 3 residues early relative to the CDR3; the germline J gene fills the gap. This rearrangement joins TRBV7-9 to TRBJ2-7; 7 bases line up with TRBD2. CDR1 and CDR2 from the germline V gene are SEHNR and FQNEAQ (reference sequence). CDR3 length: 15 residues. V trimming: 6 bases; J trimming: 3 bases; junction bases outside the gene matches: 11. CDR3 DNA (partial): TGTGCCAGCAGTTACGAGGTAGCGGGTGGCTACGAG. It encodes CASSYEVAGGYE. The whole CDR3 region reads CASSYEVAGGYEQYF.

This clone was counted a few times. The CDR3 DNA, read in part, is TGTGCCAGCAGCCCTCGGGTCCTCTCTGGAAACACC. It codes for CASSPRVLSGNT. The CDR3 in full is CASSPRVLSGNTIYF. The rearrangement joins TRBV7-9 to TRBJ1-3; D is unclear. The read falls 3 residues short of the CDR3 end, and the missing part is taken from the germline J gene. V lost 5 bases to trimming and J lost 0 bases, with 11 bases between them. Germline-derived CDR1 and CDR2 are SEHNR and FQNEAQ (reference sequence). This CDR3 has 15 amino acids.

On this clone itself: The DNA ends 3 residues before the CDR3 does, and the rest of the CDR3 is filled in from the germline J gene. The J gene is TRBJ2-3, the V gene TRBV19, with D possibly matching TRBD1 (6 bases). Germline assignment: CDR1 LNHDA and CDR2 SQIVND (reference sequence). The CDR3 is 15 amino acids. The V end lost 0 bases, the J end lost 2 bases, and 9 bases lay between the germline ends. The CDR3 spells CASSIDLGATDTQYF. The covered CDR3 bases are TGTGCCAGTAGTATAGATCTGGGGGCCACAGATACG.

A word on this clone: The read halts 3 residues ahead of the CDR3 end, with the missing end drawn from the germline J gene. The gene calls are TRBV7-2 and TRBJ1-2, with no clear D. Germline CDR1 reads SGHTA; CDR2 reads FQGNSA. The CDR3 runs 12 residues. The CDR3 DNA, read in part, is TGTGCCAGCAGCTTAGCAGGGTACGGC. Amino acid sequence: CASSLAGYG. The whole CDR3 protein is CASSLAGYGYTF.

This clone was seen more than once but under ten times. The CDR3 protein is CASSLSATYSSDTQYF. The part of the CDR3 DNA that was read is TGTGCCAGCAGCTTAAGTGCTACCTACTCATCCGATACG. This rearrangement joins TRBV7-6 to TRBJ2-3; D is unclear. The read stops 3 residues short of the end of the CDR3; the missing end is completed from the germline J gene. Germline lookup yields CDR1 SGHVS and CDR2 FNYEAQ. Between the trimmed V and J ends, which lost 2 bases and 6 bases, there was a span of 18 bases. The CDR3 has 16 amino acids.

This clone was observed at least ten times. CDR3 DNA, as far as it was read: TGTGCCAGCTCACCAAACAGGGTGGATGAAAAA. Translated: CASSPNRVDEK. The entire CDR3 protein is CASSPNRVDEKLFF. The chain has TRBV18 and TRBJ1-4; TRBD1 is a possible D gene (6 bases). With the read ending 3 residues before the CDR3 end, the germline J gene is used to fill in that end. Germline CDR1 reads KGHSH; CDR2 reads LQKENI. The CDR3 has 14 amino acids. V was cut by 2 bases and J by 6 bases, with 10 bases left in between.

With regard to this clone: The CDR3 extends 3 residues past the end of the read, so its final part is completed from the germline J gene. The gene calls are TRBV18 and TRBJ1-1; 7 bases line up with TRBD1. The V and J ends lost 3 bases and 0 bases, in that order; junction bases with no gene match: 4. Germline lookup yields CDR1 KGHSH and CDR2 LQKENI. CDR3 length equals 15 residues. The sequenced CDR3 bases are TGTGCCAGCTCACCTTTGACAGGGATGAACACTGAA. It codes for CASSPLTGMNTE. The whole CDR3 protein reads CASSPLTGMNTEAFF. The whole variable domain, remainder taken from reference TRBV18 and TRBJ1-1, is NAGVMQNPRHLVRRRGQEARLRCSPMKGHSHVYWYRQLPEEGLKFMVYLQKENIIDESGMPKERFSAEFPKEGPSILRIQQVVRGDSAAYFCASSPLTGMNTEAFFGQGTRLTVV.

This clone was counted many times. The read stops 3 residues short of the end of the CDR3; the missing end is completed from the germline J gene. The J gene is TRBJ1-4, the V gene TRBV5-1; possible D gene TRBD1, 5 bases. The germline CDR1 and CDR2 sequences are SGHRS and YFSETQ. The CDR3 loop spans 15 amino acids. Trimming shortened V by 4 bases and J by 8 bases, and 18 bases separated the two germline ends. Partial CDR3 DNA: TGCGCCAGCAGCGACCCGGGGGGGGGTAGAGAAAAA. Encoded protein: CASSDPGGGREK. The entire CDR3 sequence reads CASSDPGGGREKLFF.

In regard to this clone: Sequencing ends 3 residues short of the CDR3 end; the germline J gene provides the rest. The chain combines TRBV18 with TRBJ1-1; D gene uncertain. Between the trimmed V and J ends, which lost 2 bases and 1 base, there was a span of 8 bases. The CDR3 totals 14 residues. CDR1 and CDR2 (germline): KGHSH, LQKENI. CDR3 loop: CASSPAGKNTEAFF. The sequenced CDR3 bases are TGTGCCAGCTCACCAGCGGGAAAGAACACTGAA.

With respect to this clone: Coverage ceases 3 residues before the CDR3 finishes, and the germline J gene fills in the end. The genes are TRBV5-6 and TRBJ2-1; TRBD2 matches 8 bases. Trimming removed 3 bases from V and 5 bases from J; junction bases left unmatched: 7. The germline gives CDR1 SGHDT, CDR2 YYEEEE. CDR3 length: 15 amino acids. The part of the CDR3 DNA that was read is TGTGCCAGCAGCTCTCCGGGACTAGGCGACAATGAG. Translating gives CASSSPGLGDNE. The full CDR3 sequence reads CASSSPGLGDNEQFF.

This clone is classed as medium-sized (0.01 to 0.1%). The read halts 3 residues ahead of the CDR3 end, with the missing end drawn from the germline J gene. V is TRBV18 and J is TRBJ1-1, with TRBD1 identical over 7 bases. The germline gives CDR1 KGHSH, CDR2 LQKENI. The ends lost 4 bases at V and 1 base at J; junction bases unmatched: 9. CDR3 length: 16 residues. The DNA read from the CDR3 is TGTGCCAGCTCACAACAGGACAGGTCCCCGAACACTGAA. Its protein product is CASSQQDRSPNTE. The entire CDR3 protein is CASSQQDRSPNTEAFF.